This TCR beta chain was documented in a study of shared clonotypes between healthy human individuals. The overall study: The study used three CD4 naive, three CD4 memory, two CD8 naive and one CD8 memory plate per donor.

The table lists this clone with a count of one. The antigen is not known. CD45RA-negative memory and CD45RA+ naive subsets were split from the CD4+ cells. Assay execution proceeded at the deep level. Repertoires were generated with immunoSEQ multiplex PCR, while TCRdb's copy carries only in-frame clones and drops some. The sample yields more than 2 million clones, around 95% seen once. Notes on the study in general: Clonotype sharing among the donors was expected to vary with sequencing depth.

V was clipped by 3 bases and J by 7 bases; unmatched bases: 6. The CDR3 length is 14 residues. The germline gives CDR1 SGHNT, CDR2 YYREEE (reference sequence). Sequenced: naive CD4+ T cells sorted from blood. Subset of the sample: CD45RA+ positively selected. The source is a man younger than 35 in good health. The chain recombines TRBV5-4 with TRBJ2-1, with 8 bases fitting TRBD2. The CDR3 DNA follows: TGTGCCAGCAGCTGGGGACTAGTGGTGAATGAGCAGTTCTTC. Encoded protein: CASSWGLVVNEQFF.